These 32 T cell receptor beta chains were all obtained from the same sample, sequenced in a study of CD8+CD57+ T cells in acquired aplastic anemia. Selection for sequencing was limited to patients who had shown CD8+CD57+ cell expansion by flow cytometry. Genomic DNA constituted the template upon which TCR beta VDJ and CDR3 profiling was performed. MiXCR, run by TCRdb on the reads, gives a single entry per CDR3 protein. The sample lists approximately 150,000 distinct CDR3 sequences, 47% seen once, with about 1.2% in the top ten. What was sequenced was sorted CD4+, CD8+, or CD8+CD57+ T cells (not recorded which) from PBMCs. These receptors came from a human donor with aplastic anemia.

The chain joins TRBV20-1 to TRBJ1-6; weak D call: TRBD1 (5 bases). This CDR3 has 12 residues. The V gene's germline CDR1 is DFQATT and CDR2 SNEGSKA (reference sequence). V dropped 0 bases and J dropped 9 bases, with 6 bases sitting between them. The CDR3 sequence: CSAREGVSPLHF. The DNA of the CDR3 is TGCAGTGCTAGAGAGGGGGTTTCACCCCTCCACTTT.

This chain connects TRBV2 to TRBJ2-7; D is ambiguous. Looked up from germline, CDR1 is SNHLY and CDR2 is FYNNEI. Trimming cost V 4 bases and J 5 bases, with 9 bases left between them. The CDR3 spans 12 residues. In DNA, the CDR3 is TGTGCCAGCAGTGTTATGGTCCACGAGCAGTACTTC. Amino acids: CASSVMVHEQYF.

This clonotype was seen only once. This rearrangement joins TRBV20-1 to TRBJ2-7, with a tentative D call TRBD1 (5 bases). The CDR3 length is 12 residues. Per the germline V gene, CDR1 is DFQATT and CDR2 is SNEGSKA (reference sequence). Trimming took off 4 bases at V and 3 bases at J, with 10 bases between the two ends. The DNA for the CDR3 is TGCAGTGCTACAGGGAAATACTACGAGCAGTACTTC. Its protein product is CSATGKYYEQYF.

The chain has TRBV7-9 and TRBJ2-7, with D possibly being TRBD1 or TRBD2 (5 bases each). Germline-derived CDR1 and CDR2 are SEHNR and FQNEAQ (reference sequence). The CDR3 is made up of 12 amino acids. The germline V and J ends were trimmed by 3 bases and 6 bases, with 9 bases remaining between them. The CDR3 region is CASSLWGSEQYF. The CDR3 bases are TGTGCCAGCAGCTTGTGGGGGTCCGAGCAGTACTTC. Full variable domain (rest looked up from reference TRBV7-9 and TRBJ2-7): DTGVSQNPRHKITKRGQNVTFRCDPISEHNRLYWYRQTLGQGPEFLTYFQNEAQLEKSRLLSDRFSAERPKGSFSTLEIQRTEQGDSAMYLCASSLWGSEQYFGPGTRLTVT.

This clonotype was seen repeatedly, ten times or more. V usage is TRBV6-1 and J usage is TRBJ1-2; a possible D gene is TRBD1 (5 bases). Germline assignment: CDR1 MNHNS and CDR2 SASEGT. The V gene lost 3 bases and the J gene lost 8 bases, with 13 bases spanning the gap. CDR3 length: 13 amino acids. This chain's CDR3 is CASSDRLGEGYTF. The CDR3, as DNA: TGTGCCAGCAGTGATCGGCTGGGGGAAGGCTACACCTTC.

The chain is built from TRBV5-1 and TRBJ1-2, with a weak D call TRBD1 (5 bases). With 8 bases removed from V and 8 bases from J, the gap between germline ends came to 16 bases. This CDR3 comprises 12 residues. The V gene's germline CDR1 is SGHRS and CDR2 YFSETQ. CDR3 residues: CARGRKMGGYTF. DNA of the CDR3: TGCGCCAGGGGGCGTAAGATGGGCGGCTACACCTTC.

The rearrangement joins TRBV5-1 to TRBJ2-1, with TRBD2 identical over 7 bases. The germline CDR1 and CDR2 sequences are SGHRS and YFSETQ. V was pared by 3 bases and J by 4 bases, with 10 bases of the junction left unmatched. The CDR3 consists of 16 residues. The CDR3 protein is CASSSGLDGTYNEQFF. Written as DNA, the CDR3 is TGCGCCAGCAGCTCCGGACTAGACGGTACATACAATGAGCAGTTCTTC.

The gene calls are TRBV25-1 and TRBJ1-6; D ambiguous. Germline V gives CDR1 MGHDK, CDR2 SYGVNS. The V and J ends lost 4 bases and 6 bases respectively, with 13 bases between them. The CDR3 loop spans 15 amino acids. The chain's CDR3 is CASSVLTPINSPLHF. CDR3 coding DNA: TGTGCCAGCAGTGTCCTTACACCTATTAATTCACCCCTCCACTTT.

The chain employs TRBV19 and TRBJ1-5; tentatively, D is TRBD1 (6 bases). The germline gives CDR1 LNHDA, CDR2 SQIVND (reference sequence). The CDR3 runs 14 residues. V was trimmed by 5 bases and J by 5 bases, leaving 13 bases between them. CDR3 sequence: CASSDGQRYQPQHF. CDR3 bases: TGTGCCAGTAGTGACGGACAGCGATATCAGCCCCAGCATTTT.

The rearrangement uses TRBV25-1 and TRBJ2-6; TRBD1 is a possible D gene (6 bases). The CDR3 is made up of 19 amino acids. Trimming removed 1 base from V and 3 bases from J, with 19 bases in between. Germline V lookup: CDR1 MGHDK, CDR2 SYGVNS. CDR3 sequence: CASSEWGLGALGGANVLTF. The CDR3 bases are TGTGCCAGCAGTGAATGGGGATTGGGGGCCCTTGGTGGGGCCAACGTCCTGACTTTC.

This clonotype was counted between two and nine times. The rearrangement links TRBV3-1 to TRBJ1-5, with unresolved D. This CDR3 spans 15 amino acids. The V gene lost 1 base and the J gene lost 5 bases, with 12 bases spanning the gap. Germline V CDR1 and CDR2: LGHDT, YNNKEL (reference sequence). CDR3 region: CASSQVAIPDQPQHF. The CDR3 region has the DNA TGTGCCAGCAGCCAAGTTGCTATACCTGATCAGCCCCAGCATTTT.

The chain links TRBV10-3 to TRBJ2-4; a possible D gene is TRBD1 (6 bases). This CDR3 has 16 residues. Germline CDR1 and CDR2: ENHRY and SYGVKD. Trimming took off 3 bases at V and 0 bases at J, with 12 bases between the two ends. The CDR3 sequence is CAISDTDRLAKNIQYF. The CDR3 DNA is TGTGCCATCAGTGATACCGACAGGCTAGCCAAAAACATTCAGTACTTC.

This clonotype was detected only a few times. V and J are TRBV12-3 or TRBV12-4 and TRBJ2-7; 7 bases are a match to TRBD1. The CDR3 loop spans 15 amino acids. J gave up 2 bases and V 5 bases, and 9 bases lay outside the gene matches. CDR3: CASSPTGQLTYEQYF. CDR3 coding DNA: TGTGCCAGCAGTCCAACGGGACAGCTTACCTACGAGCAGTACTTC.

The CDR3 DNA reads TGTGCCAGCAGCCCGCGGACCCGAGATACGCAGTATTTT. Translating gives CASSPRTRDTQYF. The chain uses TRBV7-2 and TRBJ2-3; D uncertain. The V end was cut by 5 bases, the J end by 5 bases, with 11 bases between. The V gene's germline CDR1 is SGHTA and CDR2 FQGNSA. CDR3 length: 13 residues.

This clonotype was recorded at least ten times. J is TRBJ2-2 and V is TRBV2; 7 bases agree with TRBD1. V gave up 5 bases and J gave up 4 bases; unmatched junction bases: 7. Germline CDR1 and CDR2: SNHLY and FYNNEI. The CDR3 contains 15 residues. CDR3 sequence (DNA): TGTGCCAGCAGTCGTAGGGGGCCGGTCACCGGGGAGCTGTTTTTT. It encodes CASSRRGPVTGELFF.

The CDR3 coding sequence is TGTGCTAGGACAGGGGGTGGCTACACCTTC. Translation: CARTGGGYTF. The rearrangement uses TRBV10-3 and TRBJ1-2; 10 nucleotides align to TRBD1. There are 10 residues in the CDR3. Per germline, CDR1 ENHRY and CDR2 SYGVKD.

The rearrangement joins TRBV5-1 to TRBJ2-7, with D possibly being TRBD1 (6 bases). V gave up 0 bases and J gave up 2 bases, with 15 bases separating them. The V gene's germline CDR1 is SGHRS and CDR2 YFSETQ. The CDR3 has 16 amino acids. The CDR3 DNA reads TGCGCCAGCAGCTTGGGGGCAGGGGTGGTCGCCTACGAGCAGTACTTC. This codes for CASSLGAGVVAYEQYF.

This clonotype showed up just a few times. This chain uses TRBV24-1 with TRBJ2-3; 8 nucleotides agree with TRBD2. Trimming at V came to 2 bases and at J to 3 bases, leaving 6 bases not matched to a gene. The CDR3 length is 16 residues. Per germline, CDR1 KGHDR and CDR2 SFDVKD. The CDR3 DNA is TGTGCCACCAGTGATTGGAGCGGGAGCTCGACAGATACGCAGTATTTT. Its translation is CATSDWSGSSTDTQYF.

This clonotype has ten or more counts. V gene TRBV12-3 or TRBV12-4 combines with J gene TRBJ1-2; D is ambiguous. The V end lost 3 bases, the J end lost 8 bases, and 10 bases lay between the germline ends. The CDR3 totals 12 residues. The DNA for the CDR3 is TGTGCCAGCAGTTTGGGCCCGGGGGGCTACACCTTC. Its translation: CASSLGPGGYTF.

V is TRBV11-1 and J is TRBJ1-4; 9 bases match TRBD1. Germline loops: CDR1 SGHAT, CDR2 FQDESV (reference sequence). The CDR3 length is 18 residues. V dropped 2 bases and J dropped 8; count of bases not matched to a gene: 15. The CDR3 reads CASSLLDRGGLGGEKLFF. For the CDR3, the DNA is TGTGCCAGCAGCTTATTGGACAGGGGCGGTTTAGGTGGCGAAAAACTGTTTTTT.

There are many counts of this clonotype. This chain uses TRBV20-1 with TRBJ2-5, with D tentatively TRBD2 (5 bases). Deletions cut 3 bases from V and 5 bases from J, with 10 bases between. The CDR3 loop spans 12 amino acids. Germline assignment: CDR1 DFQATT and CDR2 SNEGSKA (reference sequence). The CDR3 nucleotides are TGCAGTGCTAGTACGGGGTCCGAGACCCAGTACTTC. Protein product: CSASTGSETQYF.

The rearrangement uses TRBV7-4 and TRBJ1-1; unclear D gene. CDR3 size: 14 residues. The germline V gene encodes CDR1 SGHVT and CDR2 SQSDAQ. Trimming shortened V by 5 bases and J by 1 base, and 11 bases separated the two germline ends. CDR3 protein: CASSPFQANTEAFF. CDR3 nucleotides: TGTGCCAGCAGCCCCTTTCAAGCGAACACTGAAGCTTTCTTT.

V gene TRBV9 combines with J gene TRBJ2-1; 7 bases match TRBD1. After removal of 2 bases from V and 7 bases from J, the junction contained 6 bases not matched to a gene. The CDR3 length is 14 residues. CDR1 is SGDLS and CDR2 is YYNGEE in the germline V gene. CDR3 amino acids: CASSVGPGGNEQFF. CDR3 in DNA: TGTGCCAGCAGCGTCGGTCCAGGGGGAAATGAGCAGTTCTTC.

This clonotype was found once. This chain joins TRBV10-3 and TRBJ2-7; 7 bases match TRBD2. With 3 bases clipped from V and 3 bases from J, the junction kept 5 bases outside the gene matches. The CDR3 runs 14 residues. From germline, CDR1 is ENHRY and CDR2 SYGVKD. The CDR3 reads CAISDGGLNYEQYF. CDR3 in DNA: TGTGCCATCAGTGACGGGGGACTAAACTACGAGCAGTACTTC.

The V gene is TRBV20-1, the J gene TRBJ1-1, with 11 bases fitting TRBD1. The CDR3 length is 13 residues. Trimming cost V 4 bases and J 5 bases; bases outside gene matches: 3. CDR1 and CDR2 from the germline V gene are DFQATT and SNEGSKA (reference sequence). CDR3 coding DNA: TGCAGTGCTATCCGGGACAGGGGGACTGAAGCTTTCTTT. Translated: CSAIRDRGTEAFF.

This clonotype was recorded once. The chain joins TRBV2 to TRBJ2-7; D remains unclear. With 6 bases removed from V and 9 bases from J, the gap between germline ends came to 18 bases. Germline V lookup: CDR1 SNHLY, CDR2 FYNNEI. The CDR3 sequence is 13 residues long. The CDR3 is CASSPSMTSLQYF. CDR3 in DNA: TGTGCCAGCAGCCCCTCTATGACCTCCTTGCAGTACTTC.

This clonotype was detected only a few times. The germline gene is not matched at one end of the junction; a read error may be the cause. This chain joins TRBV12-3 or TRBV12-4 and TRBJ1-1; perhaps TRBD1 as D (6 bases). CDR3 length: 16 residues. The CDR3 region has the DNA TGTGCCAGCAGTTTCGGGGCCCAGGGGCTGAGTACTGAAGCTCTCTTT. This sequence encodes CASSFGAQGLSTEALF.

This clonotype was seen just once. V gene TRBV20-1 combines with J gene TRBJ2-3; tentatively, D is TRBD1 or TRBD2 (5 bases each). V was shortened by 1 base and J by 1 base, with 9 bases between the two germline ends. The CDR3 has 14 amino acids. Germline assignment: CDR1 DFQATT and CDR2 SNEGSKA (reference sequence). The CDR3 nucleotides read TGCAGTGCTAGAGTCGTGGGGGGCACAGATACGCAGTATTTT. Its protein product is CSARVVGGTDTQYF.

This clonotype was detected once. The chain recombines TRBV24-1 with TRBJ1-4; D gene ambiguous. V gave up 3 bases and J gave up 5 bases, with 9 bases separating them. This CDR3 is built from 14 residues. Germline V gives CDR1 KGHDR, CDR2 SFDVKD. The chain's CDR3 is CATSDTNRNEKLFF. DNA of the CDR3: TGTGCCACCAGTGATACGAATCGGAATGAAAAACTGTTTTTT.

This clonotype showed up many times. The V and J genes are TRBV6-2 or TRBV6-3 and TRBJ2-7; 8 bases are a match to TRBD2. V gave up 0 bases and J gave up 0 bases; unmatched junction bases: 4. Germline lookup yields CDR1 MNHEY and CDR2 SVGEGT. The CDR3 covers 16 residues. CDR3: CASSYSYAGGSYEQYF. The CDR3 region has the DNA TGTGCCAGCAGTTACTCTTATGCGGGGGGCTCCTACGAGCAGTACTTC.

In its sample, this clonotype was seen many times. CDR3 in amino acids: CASSLFRGQGLITEAFF. As DNA, the CDR3 is TGTGCCAGCAGCTTATTCCGTGGACAGGGTTTGATCACTGAAGCTTTCTTT. This chain joins TRBV5-6 and TRBJ1-1, with 8 bases matching TRBD1. CDR1 and CDR2 (germline): SGHDT, YYEEEE. The CDR3 contains 17 residues. Trimming removed 2 bases from V and 4 bases from J; junction bases left unmatched: 13.

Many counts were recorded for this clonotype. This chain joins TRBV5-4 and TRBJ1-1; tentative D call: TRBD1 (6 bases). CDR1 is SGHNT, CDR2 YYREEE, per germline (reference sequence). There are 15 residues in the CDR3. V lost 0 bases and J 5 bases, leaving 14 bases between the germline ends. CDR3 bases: TGTGCCAGCAGCTTGGACGGGGGGCGGAGGACTGAAGCTTTCTTT. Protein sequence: CASSLDGGRRTEAFF. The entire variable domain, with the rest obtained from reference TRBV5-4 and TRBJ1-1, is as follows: ETGVTQSPTHLIKTRGQQVTLRCSSQSGHNTVSWYQQALGQGPQFIFQYYREEENGRGNFPPRFSGLQFPNYSSELNVNALELDDSALYLCASSLDGGRRTEAFFGQGTRLTVV.